The 28 T cell receptor beta chains reported below all come from one sample, sequenced in a study of cytomegalovirus exposure and HLA in healthy donors. With 60 Vbeta and 13 Jbeta primers, the PCR was carried out. Using immunoSEQ multiplex PCR, the repertoire was profiled, and TCRdb retains in-frame clones only, with some absent. The table shows some 120,000 clones, with 8% to 9.5% occurring only once. The sequencing input was PBMCs. These receptors were collected from a middle-aged man in good health and CMV-seronegative.

This clone showed up just a few times. The chain uses TRBV19 and TRBJ1-5; D remains unclear. Germline V CDR1 and CDR2: LNHDA, SQIVND (reference sequence). The V and J ends lost 6 bases and 6 bases respectively, with 12 bases between them. CDR3 size: 13 residues. The CDR3 bases are TGTGCCAGTAGCCCCCTGGAGGGTCAGCCCCAGCATTTT. Translation: CASSPLEGQPQHF. The full variable domain, its missing parts supplied by reference TRBV19 and TRBJ1-5, is DGGITQSPKYLFRKEGQNVTLSCEQNLNHDAMYWYRQDPGQGLRLIYYSQIVNDFQKGDIAEGYSVSREKKESFPLTVTSAQKNPTAFYLCASSPLEGQPQHFGDGTRLSIL.

In this sample, this clone turned up a few times. The rearrangement uses TRBV7-6 and TRBJ1-5, with a weak D call TRBD1 (5 bases). This CDR3 is 12 amino acids long. Germline assignment: CDR1 SGHVS and CDR2 FNYEAQ. Deletions cut 4 bases from V and 7 bases from J, with 8 bases between. This CDR3 is CASSSGDQPQHF. CDR3 sequence (DNA): TGTGCCAGCAGCTCGGGGGACCAGCCCCAGCATTTT.

This chain uses TRBV7-6 with TRBJ1-2, with D possibly being TRBD1 (5 bases). This CDR3 is 13 amino acids long. Deletions cut 4 bases from V and 8 bases from J, with 14 bases between. Germline-derived CDR1 and CDR2 are SGHVS and FNYEAQ. The DNA for the CDR3 is TGTGCCAGCAGCTCCTCTAGGGGCGAGGGCTACACCTTC. Translation: CASSSSRGEGYTF.

The J gene is TRBJ1-1, the V gene TRBV18; 7 bases align to TRBD1. V lost 6 bases, J lost 5 bases, and 12 bases stayed unmatched. Germline lookup yields CDR1 KGHSH and CDR2 LQKENI. The CDR3 contains 15 residues. CDR3 nucleotides: TGTGCCAGCTCCCCTCGAGACTTGACAGGGACTGAAGCTTTCTTT. Encoded protein: CASSPRDLTGTEAFF.

This clone was observed a handful of times. The V and J genes are TRBV7-6 and TRBJ2-5; a possible D gene is TRBD2 (6 bases). Per the germline V gene, CDR1 is SGHVS and CDR2 is FNYEAQ. Trimming shortened V by 5 bases and J by 2 bases, and 9 bases separated the two germline ends. There are 13 residues in the CDR3. In nucleotides, the CDR3 is TGTGCCAGCAGCGGTGGGGGGCAAGAGACCCAGTACTTC. As protein: CASSGGGQETQYF.

This clone was recorded a few times. CDR3 nucleotide sequence: TGTGCCAGCAGTCCGGAGGGCGCTAACTATGGCTACACCTTC. This codes for CASSPEGANYGYTF. The V gene is TRBV2, the J gene TRBJ1-2; D is unclear. The CDR3 consists of 14 residues. CDR1 and CDR2 (germline): SNHLY, FYNNEI. Trimming shortened V by 5 bases and J by 0 bases, and 10 bases separated the two germline ends.

This clone was counted between two and nine times. The chain joins TRBV7-2 to TRBJ2-7; TRBD1 agrees at 8 bases. With V trimmed by 6 bases and J by 4 bases, 14 bases remained unmatched. Germline V CDR1 and CDR2: SGHTA, FQGNSA. The CDR3 runs 16 residues. CDR3 DNA sequence: TGTGCCAGCAGACCTAAAACCGGGACAGGACAATACGAGCAGTACTTC. It translates to CASRPKTGTGQYEQYF.

This clone occurred a few times. This sequence joins TRBV7-4 and TRBJ1-1, with TRBD1 as a possible D gene (6 bases). The CDR3 runs to 15 residues. CDR1 is SGHVT and CDR2 is SQSDAQ in the germline V gene. Trimming removed 1 base from V and 4 bases from J, with 13 bases in between. CDR3 amino acids: CASSLEGEGGTEAFF. DNA of the CDR3: TGTGCCAGCAGCTTAGAGGGGGAGGGGGGCACTGAAGCTTTCTTT.

The sample holds a few counts of this clone. The rearrangement uses TRBV5-4 and TRBJ1-1, with TRBD1 matching 7 bases. This CDR3 contains 14 residues. Germline V lookup: CDR1 SGHNT, CDR2 YYREEE (reference sequence). V lost 3 bases and J lost 0; bases outside the gene matches: 2. CDR3: CASSSDRMNTEAFF. CDR3 coding DNA: TGTGCCAGCAGCTCGGACAGGATGAACACTGAAGCTTTCTTT.

This clone was picked up a small number of times. V usage is TRBV19 and J usage is TRBJ1-1; no firm D call. The CDR3 spans 12 residues. Germline-derived CDR1 and CDR2 are LNHDA and SQIVND (reference sequence). Trimming removed 5 bases from V and 10 bases from J, with 14 bases in between. CDR3 bases: TGTGCCAGTAGTGAATACGGTGGTTCAGCTTTCTTT. Translating it yields CASSEYGGSAFF.

This chain joins TRBV27 and TRBJ2-1; 10 positions match TRBD1. The CDR3 length is 16 residues. The V segment lost 2 bases and the J segment 7 bases; nucleotides outside the gene matches: 8. The germline CDR1 and CDR2 sequences are MNHEY and SMNVEV (reference sequence). As DNA, the CDR3 is TGTGCCAGCAGTTTAAGACAGGGGGCGTTAGGTAATGAGCAGTTCTTC. Its protein is CASSLRQGALGNEQFF.

In its sample, this clone was seen a few times. The rearrangement links TRBV4-2 to TRBJ1-5, with D unclear. CDR1 LGHNA and CDR2 YNFKEQ come from the germline V gene. CDR3 length equals 14 residues. V was clipped by 1 base and J by 6 bases, with 10 bases between them. CDR3 in DNA: TGTGCCAGCAGCCAAGGAACCGAGGGTCAGCCCCAGCATTTT. This gives the protein CASSQGTEGQPQHF.

V gene TRBV12-5 combines with J gene TRBJ2-1; 15 bases match TRBD2. The germline V gene has CDR1 LGHNT and CDR2 FRNRAP. CDR3 length equals 15 residues. With 3 bases clipped from V and 9 bases from J, the junction kept 3 bases outside the gene matches. The CDR3 DNA reads as TGTGCTAGTGGTTTAGGACTAGCGGGGGGGCCTGAGCAGTTCTTC. Its protein is CASGLGLAGGPEQFF.

This clone was detected only a few times. CDR3 sequence: CASSFDSLYNSPLHF. The CDR3 DNA follows: TGTGCCAGCAGCTTCGACAGTCTCTATAATTCACCCCTCCACTTT. The V and J genes are TRBV5-4 and TRBJ1-6; D might be TRBD1 (5 bases). V was cut by 2 bases and J by 3 bases, with 9 bases left in between. Per germline, CDR1 SGHNT and CDR2 YYREEE (reference sequence). The CDR3 contains 15 residues. Full variable domain (missing parts from reference TRBV5-4 and TRBJ1-6): ETGVTQSPTHLIKTRGQQVTLRCSSQSGHNTVSWYQQALGQGPQFIFQYYREEENGRGNFPPRFSGLQFPNYSSELNVNALELDDSALYLCASSFDSLYNSPLHFGNGTRLTVT.

This clone was detected a few times. The chain recombines TRBV6-1 with TRBJ1-1; a possible D gene is TRBD1 (6 bases). V lost 6 bases and J 3 bases, leaving 14 bases between the germline ends. The CDR3 extends over 14 amino acids. In germline, CDR1 is MNHNS, CDR2 SASEGT. The CDR3 reads CASSTGSWDTEAFF. The CDR3 DNA sequence: TGTGCCAGCAGCACAGGGTCCTGGGACACTGAAGCTTTCTTT.

The rearrangement joins TRBV29-1 to TRBJ2-7, with a weak D call TRBD1 (6 bases). The ends were cut back, 7 bases at V and 3 bases at J, with 22 bases in the middle. Germline V lookup: CDR1 SQVTM, CDR2 ANQGSEA. This CDR3 spans 15 amino acids. CDR3 in amino acids: CSAEIRFGRGYEQYF. CDR3 nucleotide sequence: TGCAGCGCTGAGATCCGGTTCGGCAGGGGCTACGAGCAGTACTTC.

The chain uses TRBV5-4 and TRBJ1-3; 12 bases match TRBD1. V lost 3 bases, J lost 4 bases, and 2 bases stayed unmatched. The CDR3 loop spans 15 amino acids. Germline-derived CDR1 and CDR2 are SGHNT and YYREEE (reference sequence). The CDR3 loop is CASSWGQGAGNTIYF. As DNA, the CDR3 is TGTGCCAGCAGCTGGGGACAGGGGGCGGGAAACACCATATATTTT.

The chain uses TRBV2 and TRBJ2-5, with D uncertain. The J call is doubtful: the DNA matches TRBJ2-7 better. The CDR3 has 11 residues. CDR1 SNHLY and CDR2 FYNNEI come from the germline V gene. The CDR3 region has the DNA TGTGCCAGCAGTGATTGGGCCGAGCAGTACTTC. Translated, it gives CASSDWAEQYF.

The V call is TRBV28, the J call TRBJ1-1; D is ambiguous. In germline, CDR1 is MDHEN, CDR2 SYDVKM. Trimming stripped 4 bases from V and 1 base from J, with 13 bases between. The CDR3 is 15 residues long. CDR3 protein: CASSSRLFGNTEAFF. The CDR3 coding sequence is TGTGCCAGCAGTTCTAGGTTGTTTGGGAACACTGAAGCTTTCTTT.

This clone was detected only a few times. The chain carries TRBV2 and TRBJ1-5; TRBD1 is a possible D gene (6 bases). Trimming cost V 5 bases and J 0 bases, with 11 bases left between them. Germline V lookup: CDR1 SNHLY, CDR2 FYNNEI. The CDR3 sequence is 15 residues long. CDR3 sequence (DNA): TGTGCCAGCAGTTCCTGGACAGCTAGCAATCAGCCCCAGCATTTT. It translates to CASSSWTASNQPQHF.

The genes are TRBV6-6 and TRBJ1-6; D possibly corresponds to TRBD1 (6 bases). V lost 0 bases to trimming and J lost 10 bases, with 10 bases between them. CDR1 and CDR2 (germline): MNHNY, SVGAGI (reference sequence). This CDR3 spans 14 amino acids. CDR3 coding DNA: TGTGCCAGCAGTTACTCCGAGGGGGACTCACCCCTCCACTTT. Encoded protein: CASSYSEGDSPLHF.

DNA for the CDR3: TGCGCCAGCAGACGGCTCGCGGCGAACACTGAAGCTTTCTTT. This gives the protein CASRRLAANTEAFF. The V call is TRBV4-1, the J call TRBJ1-1; unclear D gene. Germline V gene sequence: CDR1 MGHRA, CDR2 YSYEKL. Trimming left V 6 bases short and J 1 base short, with 12 bases between. The CDR3 contains 14 residues.

CDR3 sequence reads: CATRDMNTEAFF. Here the CDR3 DNA reads TGTGCCACTAGGGACATGAACACTGAAGCTTTCTTT. The rearrangement uses TRBV19 and TRBJ1-1, with a tentative D call TRBD1 (6 bases). This CDR3 comprises 12 residues. Trimming cost V 10 bases and J 0 bases, with 9 bases left between them. Germline CDR1 is LNHDA and CDR2 is SQIVND (reference sequence). Looking up the rest from reference TRBV19 and TRBJ1-1 gives the full variable domain: DGGITQSPKYLFRKEGQNVTLSCEQNLNHDAMYWYRQDPGQGLRLIYYSQIVNDFQKGDIAEGYSVSREKKESFPLTVTSAQKNPTAFYLCATRDMNTEAFFGQGTRLTVV.

This clone was detected only a few times. The gene calls are TRBV4-2 and TRBJ2-3; TRBD2 matches 13 bases. The germline CDR1 and CDR2 sequences are LGHNA and YNFKEQ. The J segment lost 2 bases and the V segment lost 2 bases, leaving 4 bases of the junction unmatched. The CDR3 consists of 17 residues. CDR3 protein: CASSQRGLAGFTDTQYF. CDR3 sequence (DNA): TGTGCCAGCAGCCAACGGGGACTAGCGGGGTTCACAGATACGCAGTATTTT.

The rearrangement uses TRBV9 and TRBJ1-1; possible D gene TRBD1, 5 bases. Germline V gene data show CDR1 as SGDLS and CDR2 as YYNGEE. The CDR3 length is 14 residues. V was cut by 4 bases and J by 2 bases, with 12 bases left in between. The CDR3 DNA sequence: TGTGCCAGCAGCCCTAGACAGCCTAACACTGAAGCTTTCTTT. This gives the protein CASSPRQPNTEAFF.

This clone has just a few counts. The chain recombines TRBV19 with TRBJ2-3; 11 bases fit TRBD1. The CDR3 is 16 residues long. CDR1 is LNHDA and CDR2 is SQIVND in the germline V gene (reference sequence). J gave up 8 bases and V 8 bases, and 15 bases lay outside the gene matches. CDR3: CASGNVGTGGSITQYF. Here the CDR3 DNA reads TGTGCCAGTGGAAACGTCGGGACAGGGGGATCAATTACGCAGTATTTT.

This chain connects TRBV28 to TRBJ2-7; D not certain. There are 14 residues in the CDR3. Trimming cost V 1 base and J 2 bases, with 9 bases left between them. CDR1 is MDHEN, CDR2 SYDVKM, per germline. CDR3 in DNA: TGTGCCAGCAGTTTATCCCAGGTTACCTACGAGCAGTACTTC. It codes for CASSLSQVTYEQYF.

This chain connects TRBV7-2 to TRBJ2-5, with 8 bases fitting TRBD2. Germline assignment: CDR1 SGHTA and CDR2 FQGNSA. The CDR3 has 15 residues. V trimming: 1 base; J trimming: 3 bases; junction bases outside the gene matches: 4. The CDR3 sequence is CASSLERGRKETQYF. CDR3 in DNA: TGTGCCAGCAGCTTAGAGCGGGGGAGGAAAGAGACCCAGTACTTC.